A selection of T cell receptor beta chains follows, all from one sample in a study of blood T cell repertoires in COVID-19. Produced via immunoSEQ multiplex PCR; TCRdb's table is partial and in-frame only. The sample records approximately 250,000 clones, roughly 85% being singletons. Sequencing input: peripheral blood. The receptors were sampled from a man in his fifties or sixties with COVID-19, enrolled during active disease. The CDR3 runs from the conserved cysteine through the conserved F or W. Fields, in order: J gene, V gene, clone size, D gene, CDR3 protein, CDR3 DNA. The D gene is left open where the match is weak. Clone size is given for some rows only: seen once, a few or many times, or a class if the clone is expanded.

>TRBJ2-3|TRBV27|.|TRBD2
CASRPGGGDTQYF
TGTGCCAGCAGGCCGGGGGGAGGAGATACGCAGTATTTT
>TRBJ2-3|TRBV3-1/TRBV3-2|once|TRBD2
CASSQDGGGRDTQYF
TGTGCCAGCAGCCAAGACGGCGGGGGACGAGATACGCAGTATTTT
>TRBJ1-3|TRBV6-5|.|.
CASSYGRGGNTIYF
TGTGCCAGCAGTTACGGCAGGGGCGGCAACACCATATATTTT
>TRBJ1-3|TRBV2|.|.
CASRETGYGNTIYF
TGTGCCAGCAGGGAGACAGGTTACGGAAACACCATATATTTT
>TRBJ2-5|TRBV11-2|.|.
CASSLTPRQETQYF
TGTGCCAGCAGCTTAACTCCCCGTCAAGAGACCCAGTACTTC
>TRBJ2-1|TRBV10-3|.|.
CAISDLADNEQFF
TGTGCCATCAGTGATCTGGCAGACAATGAGCAGTTCTTC
>TRBJ2-2|TRBV21-1|.|.
CASSRQGVENTGELFF
TGTGCCAGCAGCAGACAGGGGGTTGAGAACACCGGGGAGCTGTTTTTT
>TRBJ2-2|TRBV7-9|.|TRBD2
CASSSRLAPDTGELFF
TGTGCCAGCAGCTCTAGACTAGCGCCCGACACCGGGGAGCTGTTTTTT
>TRBJ1-1|TRBV7-9|.|.
CASRLGLQTEAFF
TGTGCCAGCAGGTTAGGACTGCAGACTGAAGCTTTCTTT
>TRBJ2-3|TRBV5-1|.|TRBD1
CASSRPPGTGGADTQYF
TGCGCCAGCAGTCGACCGCCCGGGACAGGGGGCGCAGATACGCAGTATTTT
>TRBJ1-4|TRBV27|.|.
CASSWGGEKLFF
TGTGCCAGTTCCTGGGGGGGAGAAAAACTGTTTTTT
>TRBJ1-2|TRBV4-3|.|TRBD1
CASSQGGQGVFGYTF
TGCGCCAGCAGCCAGGGGGGACAGGGGGTTTTTGGCTACACCTTC
>TRBJ2-3|TRBV18|.|TRBD1
CASSPFQGQSTDTQYF
TGTGCCAGCTCACCCTTCCAGGGACAGAGCACAGATACGCAGTATTTT
>TRBJ2-7|TRBV5-5|.|TRBD1
CASSREGQGAHEQYF
TGTGCCAGCAGCAGGGAAGGACAGGGGGCCCACGAGCAGTACTTC
>TRBJ1-6|TRBV27|.|TRBD1
CASALTPTGVNSPLHF
TGTGCCAGCGCTTTGACACCGACAGGGGTTAATTCACCCCTCCACTTT
>TRBJ1-3|TRBV4-2|.|.
CASSQDWRLFSGNTIYF
TGTGCCAGCAGCCAAGATTGGCGGTTATTCTCTGGAAACACTATATATTTT
>TRBJ1-5|TRBV7-2|.|.
CASSLDLGPQHF
TGTGCCAGCAGCTTAGATTTGGGCCCCCAGCATTTT
>TRBJ1-1|TRBV6-6|.|TRBD1
CASRLGQKNTEAFF
TGTGCCAGCAGATTGGGACAGAAGAACACTGAAGCTTTCTTT
>TRBJ1-2|TRBV28|.|TRBD1
CASSLDAGDRGKTF
TGTGCCAGCAGTCTAGACGCCGGGGACAGGGGAAAGACCTTC
>TRBJ1-4|TRBV19|.|.
CASSREGTTNEKLFF
TGTGCCAGTAGTAGGGAGGGTACTACTAATGAAAAACTGTTTTTT
>TRBJ2-4|TRBV19|.|.
CASSRGAKNIQYF
TGTGCCAGTAGTAGAGGAGCCAAAAACATTCAGTACTTC
>TRBJ2-7|TRBV29-1|.|TRBD2
CSVEGERLAGRSYEQYF
TGCAGCGTTGAAGGCGAGAGACTAGCGGGACGCTCCTACGAGCAGTACTTC
>TRBJ2-1|TRBV7-6|few|TRBD2
CASSSVAGVVNEQFF
TGTGCCAGCAGCTCCGTAGCGGGGGTTGTTAATGAGCAGTTCTTC
>TRBJ2-3|TRBV7-8|.|.
CASSLGSSVDTQYF
TGTGCCAGCAGCTTAGGAAGCTCCGTAGATACGCAGTATTTT
>TRBJ2-7|TRBV4-1|.|TRBD2
CASSPGGGRTYEQYF
TGCGCCAGCAGCCCGGGCGGGGGTAGGACCTACGAGCAGTACTTC
>TRBJ2-5|TRBV7-9|.|.
CARKSRGGMETQYF
TGTGCCCGGAAGAGTCGGGGAGGTATGGAGACCCAGTACTTC
>TRBJ2-7|TRBV2|once|TRBD1
CASKDRGTSYEQYF
TGTGCCAGCAAGGACAGGGGAACCTCCTACGAGCAGTACTTC
>TRBJ2-1|TRBV7-3|.|TRBD2
CASSLGGGLNNEQFF
TGTGCCAGCAGCTTAGGCGGGGGACTAAACAATGAGCAGTTCTTC
>TRBJ2-5|TRBV24-1|.|TRBD1
CATSELTGGRETQYF
TGTGCCACCAGTGAGCTGACAGGGGGCCGAGAGACCCAGTACTTC
>TRBJ2-2|TRBV5-1|.|TRBD1
CASSFGQGGTGELFF
TGCGCCAGCAGTTTTGGACAGGGCGGGACCGGGGAGCTGTTTTTT
>TRBJ2-1|TRBV2|many|.
CASSLLQAPYNEQFF
TGTGCCAGCAGCCTACTACAGGCGCCCTACAATGAGCAGTTCTTC
>TRBJ2-3|TRBV5-1|.|.
CASSPGGITDTQYF
TGCGCCAGCAGTCCAGGGGGGATCACAGATACGCAGTATTTT
>TRBJ2-2|TRBV11-2|.|.
CASSPLVITGELFF
TGTGCCAGCAGCCCCTTAGTTATCACCGGGGAGCTGTTTTTT
>TRBJ1-5|TRBV6-6|once|.
CASNQQGRGNQPQHF
TGTGCCAGCAACCAACAGGGTCGGGGCAATCAGCCCCAGCATTTT
>TRBJ1-6|TRBV5-1|.|TRBD1
CASSAGTGFVYDNSPLHF
TGCGCCAGCAGCGCCGGGACAGGGTTCGTTTATGATAATTCACCCCTCCACTTT
>TRBJ1-1|TRBV6-5|.|TRBD1
CASSSWTGGAGTEAFF
TGTGCCAGCAGTTCCTGGACAGGGGGCGCAGGGACTGAAGCTTTCTTT
>TRBJ2-1|TRBV5-8|.|TRBD2
CASSLAGGIYNEQFF
TGTGCCAGCAGCTTAGCGGGGGGTATTTACAATGAGCAGTTCTTC
>TRBJ1-1|TRBV6-5|.|.
CATRTGSSEAFF
TGTGCCACCCGAACAGGGTCGTCTGAAGCTTTCTTT
>TRBJ1-2|TRBV18|.|.
CASSQQGLYGYTF
TGTGCCAGCTCACAGCAGGGGCTCTATGGCTACACCTTC
>TRBJ2-5|TRBV4-1|.|.
CASSTGTYQETQYF
TGCGCCAGCAGTACCGGGACTTATCAAGAGACCCAGTACTTC